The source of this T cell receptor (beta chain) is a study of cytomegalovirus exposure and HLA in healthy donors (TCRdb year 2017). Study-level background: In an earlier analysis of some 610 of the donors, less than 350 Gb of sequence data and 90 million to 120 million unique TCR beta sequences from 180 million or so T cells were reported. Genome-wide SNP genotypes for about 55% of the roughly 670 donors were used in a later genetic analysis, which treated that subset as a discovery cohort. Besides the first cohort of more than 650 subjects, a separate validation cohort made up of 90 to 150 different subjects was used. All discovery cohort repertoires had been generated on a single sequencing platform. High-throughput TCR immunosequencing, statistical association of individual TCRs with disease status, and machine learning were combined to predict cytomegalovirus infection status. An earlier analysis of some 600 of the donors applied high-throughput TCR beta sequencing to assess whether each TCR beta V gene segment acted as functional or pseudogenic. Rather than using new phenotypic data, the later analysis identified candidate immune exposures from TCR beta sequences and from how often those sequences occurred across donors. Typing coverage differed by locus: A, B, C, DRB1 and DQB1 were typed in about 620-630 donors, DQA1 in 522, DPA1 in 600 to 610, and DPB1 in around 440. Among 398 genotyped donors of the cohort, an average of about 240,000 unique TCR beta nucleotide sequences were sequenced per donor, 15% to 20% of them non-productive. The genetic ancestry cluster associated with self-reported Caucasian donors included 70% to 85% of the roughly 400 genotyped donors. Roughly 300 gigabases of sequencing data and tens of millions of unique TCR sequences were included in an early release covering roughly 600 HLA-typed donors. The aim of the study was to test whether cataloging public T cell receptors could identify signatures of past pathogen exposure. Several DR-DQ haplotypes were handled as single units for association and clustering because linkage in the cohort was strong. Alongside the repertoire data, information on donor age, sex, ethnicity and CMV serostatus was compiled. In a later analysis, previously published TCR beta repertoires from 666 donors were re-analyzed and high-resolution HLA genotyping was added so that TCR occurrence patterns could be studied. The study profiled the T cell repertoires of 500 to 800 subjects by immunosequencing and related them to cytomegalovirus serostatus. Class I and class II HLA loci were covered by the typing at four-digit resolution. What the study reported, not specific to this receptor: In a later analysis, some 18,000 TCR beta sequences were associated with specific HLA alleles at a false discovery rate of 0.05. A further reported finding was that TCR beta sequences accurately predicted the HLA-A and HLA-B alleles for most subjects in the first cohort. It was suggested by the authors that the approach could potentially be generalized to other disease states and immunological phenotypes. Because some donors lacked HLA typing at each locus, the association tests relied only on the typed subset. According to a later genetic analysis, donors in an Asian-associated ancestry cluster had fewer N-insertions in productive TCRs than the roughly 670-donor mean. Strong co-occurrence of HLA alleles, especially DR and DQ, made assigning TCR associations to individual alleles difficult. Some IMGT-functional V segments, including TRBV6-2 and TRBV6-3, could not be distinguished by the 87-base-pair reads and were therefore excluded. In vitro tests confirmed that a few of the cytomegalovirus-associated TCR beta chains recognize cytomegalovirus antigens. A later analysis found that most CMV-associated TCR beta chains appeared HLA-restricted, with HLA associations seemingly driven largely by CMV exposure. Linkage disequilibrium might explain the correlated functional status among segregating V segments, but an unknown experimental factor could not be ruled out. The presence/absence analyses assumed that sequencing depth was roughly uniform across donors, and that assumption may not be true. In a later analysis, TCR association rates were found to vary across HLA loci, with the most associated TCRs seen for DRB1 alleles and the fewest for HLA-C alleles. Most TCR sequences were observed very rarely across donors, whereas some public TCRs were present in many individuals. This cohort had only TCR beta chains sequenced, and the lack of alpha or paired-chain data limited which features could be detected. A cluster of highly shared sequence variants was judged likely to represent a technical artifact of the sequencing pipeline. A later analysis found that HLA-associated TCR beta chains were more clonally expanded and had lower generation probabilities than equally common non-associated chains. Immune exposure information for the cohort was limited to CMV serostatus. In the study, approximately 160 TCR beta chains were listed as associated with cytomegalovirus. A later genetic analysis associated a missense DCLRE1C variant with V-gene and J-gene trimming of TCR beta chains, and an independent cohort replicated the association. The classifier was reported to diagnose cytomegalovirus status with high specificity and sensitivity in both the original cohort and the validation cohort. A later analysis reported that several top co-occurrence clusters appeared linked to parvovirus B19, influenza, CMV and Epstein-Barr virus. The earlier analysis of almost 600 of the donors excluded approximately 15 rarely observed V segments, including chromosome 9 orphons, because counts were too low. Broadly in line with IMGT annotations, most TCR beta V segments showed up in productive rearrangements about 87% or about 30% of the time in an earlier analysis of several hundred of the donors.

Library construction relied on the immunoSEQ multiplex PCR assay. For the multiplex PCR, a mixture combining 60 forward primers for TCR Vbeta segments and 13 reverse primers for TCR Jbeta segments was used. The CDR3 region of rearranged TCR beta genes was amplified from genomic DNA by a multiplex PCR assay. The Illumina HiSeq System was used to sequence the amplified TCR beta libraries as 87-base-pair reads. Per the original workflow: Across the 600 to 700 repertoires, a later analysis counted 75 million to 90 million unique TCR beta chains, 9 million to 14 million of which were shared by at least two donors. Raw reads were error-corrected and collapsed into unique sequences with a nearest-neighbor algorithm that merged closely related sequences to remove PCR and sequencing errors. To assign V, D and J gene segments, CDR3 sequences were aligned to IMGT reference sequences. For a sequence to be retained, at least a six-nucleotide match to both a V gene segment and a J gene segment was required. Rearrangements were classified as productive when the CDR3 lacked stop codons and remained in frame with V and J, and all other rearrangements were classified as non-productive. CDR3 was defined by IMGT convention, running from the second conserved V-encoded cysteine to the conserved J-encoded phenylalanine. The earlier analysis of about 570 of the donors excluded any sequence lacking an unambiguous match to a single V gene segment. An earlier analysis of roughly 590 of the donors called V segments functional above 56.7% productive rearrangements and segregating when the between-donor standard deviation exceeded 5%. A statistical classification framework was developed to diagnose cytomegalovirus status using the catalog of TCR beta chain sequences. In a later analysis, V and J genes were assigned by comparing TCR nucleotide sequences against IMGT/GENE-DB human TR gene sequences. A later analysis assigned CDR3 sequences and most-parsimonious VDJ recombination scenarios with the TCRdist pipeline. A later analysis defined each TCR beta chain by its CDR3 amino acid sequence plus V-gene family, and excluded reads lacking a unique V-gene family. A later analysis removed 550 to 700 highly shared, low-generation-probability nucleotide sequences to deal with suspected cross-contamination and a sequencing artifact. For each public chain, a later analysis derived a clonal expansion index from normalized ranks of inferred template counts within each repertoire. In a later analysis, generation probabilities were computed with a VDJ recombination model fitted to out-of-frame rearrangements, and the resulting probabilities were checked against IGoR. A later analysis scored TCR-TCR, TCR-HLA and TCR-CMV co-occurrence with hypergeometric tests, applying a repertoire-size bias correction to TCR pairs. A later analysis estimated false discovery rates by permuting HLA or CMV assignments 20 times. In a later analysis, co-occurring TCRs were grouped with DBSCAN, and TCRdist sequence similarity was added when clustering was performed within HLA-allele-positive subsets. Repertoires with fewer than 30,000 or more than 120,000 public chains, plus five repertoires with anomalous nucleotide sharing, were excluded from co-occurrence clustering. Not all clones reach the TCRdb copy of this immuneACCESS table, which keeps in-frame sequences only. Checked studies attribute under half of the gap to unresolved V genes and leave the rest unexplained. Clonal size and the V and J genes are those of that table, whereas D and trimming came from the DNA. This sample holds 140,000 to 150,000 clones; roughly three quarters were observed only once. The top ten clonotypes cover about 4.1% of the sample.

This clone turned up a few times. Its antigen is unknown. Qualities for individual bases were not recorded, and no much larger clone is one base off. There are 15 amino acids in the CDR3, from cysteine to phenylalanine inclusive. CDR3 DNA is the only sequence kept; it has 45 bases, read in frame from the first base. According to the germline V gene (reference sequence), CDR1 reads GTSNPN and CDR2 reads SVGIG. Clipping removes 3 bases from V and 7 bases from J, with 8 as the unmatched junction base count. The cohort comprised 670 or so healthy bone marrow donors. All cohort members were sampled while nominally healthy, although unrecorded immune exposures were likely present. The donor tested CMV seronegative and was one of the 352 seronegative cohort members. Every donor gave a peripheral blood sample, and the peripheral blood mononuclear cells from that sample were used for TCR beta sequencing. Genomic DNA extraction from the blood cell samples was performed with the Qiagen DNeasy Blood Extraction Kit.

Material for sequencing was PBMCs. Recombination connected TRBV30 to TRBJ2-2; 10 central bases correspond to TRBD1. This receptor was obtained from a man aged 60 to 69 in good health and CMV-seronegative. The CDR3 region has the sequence CAWSQDRGSYGELFF. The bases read TGTGCCTGGAGCCAGGACAGGGGGTCTTACGGGGAGCTGTTTTTT.